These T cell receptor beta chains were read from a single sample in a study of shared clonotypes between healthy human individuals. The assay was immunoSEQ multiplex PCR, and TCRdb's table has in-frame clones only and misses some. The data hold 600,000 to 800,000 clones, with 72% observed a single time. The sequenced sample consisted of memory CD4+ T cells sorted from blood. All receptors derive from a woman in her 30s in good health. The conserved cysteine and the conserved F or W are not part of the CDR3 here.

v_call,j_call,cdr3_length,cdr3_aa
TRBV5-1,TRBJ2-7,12,ASSSSGGGYEQY
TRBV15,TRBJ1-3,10,VTSRVGNTIY
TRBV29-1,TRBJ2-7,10,SGRDTRLEQY
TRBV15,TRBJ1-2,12,ATSADRANYGYT
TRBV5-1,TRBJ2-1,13,ASAPTGTSGDEQF
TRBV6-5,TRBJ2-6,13,ASSRDLSGANVLT
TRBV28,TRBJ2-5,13,ASSALAGGPGTQY
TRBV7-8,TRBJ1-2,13,ATSPGVTTLYGYT
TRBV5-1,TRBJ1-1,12,ASSPGTTNTEAF
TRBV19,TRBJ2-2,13,ASSRGPENTGELF